These 7 T cell receptor beta chains were all obtained from the same sample, sequenced in a study of blood T cell repertoires in COVID-19. Some clones are missing from TCRdb's copy, which holds only in-frame ones; the method was immunoSEQ multiplex PCR. The sample shows about 15,000 clones, around 83% of them seen only once. Specimen: peripheral blood. Source of these receptors: a man at least 80 years old with active or convalescent COVID-19.

V usage is TRBV19 and J usage is TRBJ2-4, with D possibly TRBD2 on 6 matching bases. CDR1 is LNHDA, CDR2 SQIVND, per germline (reference sequence). The CDR3 has 15 residues. Trimming removed 8 bases at V and 3 bases at J, with 17 bases between. CDR3 protein: CASLSGGFGKNIQYF. In DNA, the CDR3 is TGTGCCAGTCTCTCCGGGGGTTTCGGCAAAAACATTCAGTACTTC.

This chain links TRBV5-1 with TRBJ1-4; TRBD1 matches 7 bases. From germline, CDR1 is SGHRS and CDR2 YFSETQ. The CDR3 totals 17 residues. V lost 0 bases to trimming and J lost 8 bases; unmatched junction nucleotides: 13. CDR3 residues: CASSLGYTTGDGEKLFF. The DNA of the CDR3 is TGCGCCAGCAGCTTGGGGTATACTACAGGGGACGGGGAAAAACTGTTTTTT.

V and J are TRBV5-6 and TRBJ1-1; the match to TRBD1 covers 12 bases. Germline CDR1 reads SGHDT; CDR2 reads YYEEEE. The ends lost 0 bases at V and 1 base at J; junction bases unmatched: 1. There are 16 residues in the CDR3. The CDR3 sequence is CASSLVGQGANTEAFF. CDR3 DNA sequence: TGTGCCAGCAGCTTGGTGGGACAGGGGGCGAACACTGAAGCTTTCTTT.

In regard to this clone: The junction differs from germline at one of its ends, possibly a read error. The rearrangement joins TRBV6-2 or TRBV6-3 to TRBJ2-7, with 9 bases fitting TRBD1. The CDR3 is 14 residues long. Germline CDR1 MNHEY, CDR2 SVGEGT. CDR3 sequence: CASTPRDRVYEQYF. The CDR3 bases are TGTGCGAGCACCCCCCGGGACAGGGTGTACGAGCAGTACTTC.

This rearrangement joins TRBV6-2 or TRBV6-3 to TRBJ2-2, with 7 bases aligning to TRBD2. The ends lost 2 bases at V and 1 base at J; junction bases unmatched: 4. The length of the CDR3 is 16 residues. Per germline, CDR1 MNHEY and CDR2 SVGEGT. CDR3 in amino acids: CASSYGGGRNTGELFF. The CDR3 nucleotides read TGTGCCAGCAGTTACGGCGGGGGACGGAACACCGGGGAGCTGTTTTTT.

This clone appeared once. The rearrangement links TRBV7-2 to TRBJ1-2, with no clear D. Germline V gene lookup returns CDR1 SGHTA and CDR2 FQGNSA. Trimming removed 5 bases at V and 2 bases at J, with 12 bases between. The CDR3 length is 14 residues. The CDR3 region is CASSQTAANYGYTF. The CDR3 bases are TGTGCCAGCAGCCAAACAGCGGCAAACTATGGCTACACCTTC.

CDR3 DNA: TGTGCCAGCAGCCCTGGGACTAGCAATGAGCAGTTCTTC. As protein: CASSPGTSNEQFF. This rearrangement joins TRBV3-1 (or the pseudogene TRBV3-2) to TRBJ2-1; 8 bases match TRBD2. Germline V gives CDR1 LGHDT, CDR2 YNNKEL (reference sequence). This CDR3 comprises 13 residues. With 4 bases clipped from V and 6 bases from J, the junction kept 2 bases outside the gene matches.